The present T cell receptor beta chain was sequenced within a study of T cells in Graves' hyperthyroidism and ophthalmopathy. Notes on the study in general: Ophthalmopathy was model-predicted a median roughly 6.2 months pre-onset.

Stable disease denoted Graves' hyperthyroidism without ophthalmopathy progression within 18 months. Fresh 10 ml peripheral blood yielded PBMCs. This clonotype has just a few counts. Its cognate antigen is unknown. RNA transcripts provided the source from which TCR beta CDR3 regions were amplified. The study used the HTBI primer set for a first-round RT-PCR of the TCR CDR3. TCRdb re-called the multiplex PCR reads with MiXCR, one entry per CDR3 protein. The sample includes fewer than 900,000 distinct CDR3 sequences, 16% of them seen just once. Germline CDR1 MDHEN, CDR2 SYDVKM. V shed 7 bases and J 1 base; nucleotides not matched to a gene: 7. This CDR3 has 15 amino acids.

The sample consisted of blood. This chain uses TRBV28 with TRBJ2-4; TRBD2 matches 7 bases. The clonotype was recovered from a man younger than 35 with Graves' hyperthyroidism. The CDR3 region is CASTGGMSAKNIQYF. CDR3 coding DNA: TGTGCCAGCACCGGGGGGATGAGCGCCAAAAACATTCAGTACTTC.